This T cell receptor beta chain is from a study of blood T cell repertoires in COVID-19. Assay used: immunoSEQ multiplex PCR; TCRdb lists only in-frame clones, some missing. This table holds some 320,000 clones, about nine tenths found once. The source material was PBMCs or T cells enriched from blood (not recorded which). This clonotype originated in a man in his sixties who had recovered from COVID-19.

CDR3 nucleotide sequence: TGTGCCAGCAGCCTAACAGGGGGAGCGTTCACAGATACGCAGTATTTT. The encoded protein is CASSLTGGAFTDTQYF. This rearrangement joins TRBV3-1 (or the pseudogene TRBV3-2) to TRBJ2-3; 8 bases agree with TRBD1. The CDR3 sequence is 16 residues long. Germline V lookup: CDR1 LGHDT, CDR2 YNNKEL (reference sequence). V was clipped by 4 bases and J by 2 bases; unmatched bases: 8.